This TCR beta chain was obtained from a study of human T cells and chemical hapten exposure (dated by TCRdb to the early 2020s). As for the study more broadly: For sensitization, 2% DPC in acetone was applied to an approximately 2 cm by approximately 2 cm area of upper inner arm skin. Patch tests used Finn chambers with 0.01% DPC on the upper back, scored after 6 days by International Contact Dermatitis Research Group standards. Weekly therapeutic DPC doses were additionally applied to the scalp of patients throughout the approximately 25-week study period. For TCR sequencing, blood came from 25 to 35 alopecia patients at anywhere from one to four time points (pre-sensitization, 2, 6 and 24 weeks). Alopecia areata with under or over 50% scalp involvement, alopecia totalis and alopecia universalis were represented in the patient cohort, which was mostly female. Patient blood was sampled pre-sensitization (week 0) and at 2, 6 and about 24 weeks after DPC sensitization. Peripheral blood TCR repertoire changes were tracked in vivo in alopecia patients during primary and secondary sensitization to the hapten diphenylcyclopropenone (DPC). Libraries were combined into a pool for sequencing, and differences in TCR yield between samples came mainly from small differences in library volumes within the pool.

The library was produced with RACE. These reads were obtained on a NextSeq 500. During library preparation, unique molecular identifiers were attached to individual cDNA molecules so that TCRs could be counted in a quantitative, reproducible way. From each blood RNA sample, both TCR alpha and TCR beta chains were sequenced. Per the source publication's procedure: The median number of TCRs per sample was some 100,000, ranging from roughly 23,224 to 690,600. V, J and CDR3 annotation of the TCR reads was performed with the Decombinator software suite. To make PS versus PT1 abundance plots, every sample was subsampled to the same number of TCRs (28,000). TCRs were defined as expanded if absent before sensitization and observed at least eight times at the 2-week time point. The raw public data were reprocessed by TCRdb itself: fastp quality trimming at Q25, MiXCR clonotype calling, in-frame beta chains only. Here each entry gathers all rows of one CDR3 protein and keeps the most common genes and DNA. None of the V and J calls come from the authors' own analysis; TCRdb made them. The sample yields roughly 70,000 distinct CDR3 sequences; approximately 32% were counted once. The ten biggest clones cover about 8.9% of the sample.

The intended sense of this specimen's time point label: patch test 1, 2 weeks after DPC sensitization. Taken with the paper, the label for treatment or condition translates to: therapeutic diphenylcyclopropenone sensitization with weekly scalp DPC. At every patch-test visit, the blood draw took place before the patch test was put on. Eligible patients were aged 18 to 70, diagnosed with alopecia, deemed suitable for DPC therapy, and excluded if pregnant. Total RNA was extracted from unfractionated whole blood that had been collected in Tempus Blood RNA tubes. The research as a whole found: Repeated subsampling changed both the strength of the expansion versus patch-test correlation and the threshold at which the correlation became significant. Alopecia, a presumed autoimmune disease, was present in all patients, so the immune response of the patients might differ from that of healthy individuals. Expanded TCRs formed significantly more large CDR3 similarity clusters than pre-sensitization or healthy control sets, consistent with antigen-driven responses. A positive correlation was found between the number of PT1 expanded TCRs and patch test score, with significance reached at thresholds 8, 16 and 32 but not 4. The number of TCRs above 1 in 1000 frequency did not change with DPC sensitization; there was no evidence of global repertoire structure alterations.

This clonotype was counted a few times. The target of this receptor is not known. No base quality information exists; no much larger clone differs at one position. V gives up 0 bases and J gives up 1 base, and the segment between their germline ends measures 6 bases. The germline V gene (reference sequence) provides CDR1 DFQATT and CDR2 SNEGSKA. Including the terminal cysteine and phenylalanine, the CDR3 comprises 13 residues. Of the read, only the CDR3 DNA is kept; its 39 bases are in frame from base 1. This TCR was recovered from a man aged 35 to 55 with alopecia areata. Some clones in this sample may be carry-over from other donors' samples. Recombination linked TRBV20-1 to TRBJ1-2, with an unclear D gene assignment. The starting material was whole blood, obtained in connection with sensitization to the hapten diphenylcyclopropenone (DPC). At the DNA level, the sequence is TGCAGTGCTAGAGATGATGTTAACTATGGCTACACCTTC. This codes for CSARDDVNYGYTF.